Below are 10 T cell receptor beta chains sequenced from a single sample in a study of shared clonotypes between healthy human individuals. Profiled with immunoSEQ multiplex PCR; TCRdb holds only in-frame clones, not every one. The sample lists some 1 million clones, about 74% occurring once. Sequencing was done on a sample of memory CD4+ T cells sorted from blood. Subset: CD45RA-negative fraction. All receptors derive from a young man in good health.

The genes are TRBV6-5 and TRBJ2-4; 9 nucleotides align to TRBD1. CDR1 and CDR2 from the germline V gene are MNHEY and SVGAGI. This CDR3 is 15 amino acids long. The ends lost 6 bases at V and 1 base at J; junction bases unmatched: 4. The CDR3 DNA is TGTGCCAGCAGAGGGACAGGGTTGGCCAAAAACATTCAGTACTTC. Its translation is CASRGTGLAKNIQYF.

The chain couples TRBV19 to TRBJ1-1; TRBD1 might be the D (5 bases). This CDR3 region has 15 residues. V lost 4 bases and J lost 4, with 16 bases in between. CDR1 and CDR2 (germline): LNHDA, SQIVND (reference sequence). Written as DNA, the CDR3 is TGTGCCAGTAGTAGAGGGGAAATAAGCTTCACTGAAGCTTTCTTT. Protein sequence: CASSRGEISFTEAFF.

For the CDR3, the DNA is TGTGCCACCAGCATTACAGGGGGTGGAGGTAGCAATCAGCCCCAGCATTTT. This sequence encodes CATSITGGGGSNQPQHF. This rearrangement joins TRBV15 to TRBJ1-5, with 8 bases fitting TRBD1. The CDR3 sequence is 17 residues long. The germline V gene encodes CDR1 LNHNV and CDR2 YYDKDF (reference sequence). V shed 4 bases, J shed 0 bases, and the junction held 8 bases outside the gene matches.

This CDR3 is CASSVEASGNSPLHF. CDR3 bases: TGTGCCAGCAGCGTAGAGGCCTCGGGGAATTCACCCCTCCACTTT. V and J are TRBV9 and TRBJ1-6; D not resolved. Trimming shortened V by 0 bases and J by 7 bases, and 11 bases separated the two germline ends. CDR1 is SGDLS, CDR2 YYNGEE, per germline. CDR3 size: 15 residues. Using reference TRBV9 and TRBJ1-6 for the parts outside the CDR3, the full variable domain is DSGVTQTPKHLITATGQRVTLRCSPRSGDLSVYWYQQSLDQGLQFLIQYYNGEERAKGNILERFSAQQFPDLHSELNLSSLELGDSALYFCASSVEASGNSPLHFGNGTRLTVT.

The V call is TRBV27, the J call TRBJ2-1; 9 bases map to TRBD1. The germline V gene has CDR1 MNHEY and CDR2 SMNVEV (reference sequence). The CDR3 covers 14 residues. V dropped 6 bases and J dropped 5; count of bases not matched to a gene: 5. The CDR3 DNA reads TGTGCCAGCAGGGGACAGGGCCACCACAATGAGCAGTTCTTC. It yields the protein CASRGQGHHNEQFF.

The genes are TRBV2 and TRBJ1-2; weak D call: TRBD1 (5 bases). The CDR3 totals 12 residues. The germline CDR1 and CDR2 sequences are SNHLY and FYNNEI. V was clipped by 6 bases and J by 12 bases, with 17 bases between them. CDR3 coding DNA: TGTGCCAGCAGGGATGACAGTATTGGTAACACCTTC. This gives the protein CASRDDSIGNTF.

The chain combines TRBV7-9 with TRBJ2-1; TRBD1 might be the D (5 bases). CDR1 is SEHNR, CDR2 FQNEAQ, per germline (reference sequence). The CDR3 extends over 13 amino acids. The V gene lost 1 base and the J gene lost 11 bases, with 12 bases spanning the gap. CDR3: CASSLGTQGKQFF. The CDR3, as DNA: TGTGCCAGCAGCTTAGGTACTCAGGGAAAGCAGTTCTTC.

The chain has TRBV6-5 and TRBJ2-1, with 7 bases that match TRBD2. Trimming took 0 bases from V and 8 from J; bases not matched to a gene: 10. The CDR3 is 16 residues long. Germline CDR1 reads MNHEY; CDR2 reads SVGAGI. CDR3 protein: CASSYSTRGSGYEQFF. The CDR3 DNA reads as TGTGCCAGCAGTTACTCGACTCGCGGGAGCGGATATGAGCAGTTCTTC.

V usage is TRBV27 and J usage is TRBJ1-5; a weak D match, TRBD1 (6 bases). CDR3 length equals 15 residues. Per germline, CDR1 MNHEY and CDR2 SMNVEV (reference sequence). V gave up 3 bases and J gave up 4 bases, with 13 bases separating them. The CDR3 loop is CASSLGGAGNQPQHF. The CDR3 nucleotides read TGTGCCAGCAGTTTGGGGGGCGCGGGGAATCAGCCCCAGCATTTT.

This clone was seen a handful of times. The chain has TRBV7-2 and TRBJ1-6, with no clear D. The ends were cut back, 7 bases at V and 6 bases at J, with 16 bases in the middle. CDR3 size: 15 residues. Per the germline V gene, CDR1 is SGHTA and CDR2 is FQGNSA. The CDR3 region is CASTPSLRVNSPLHF. DNA of the CDR3: TGTGCCAGCACCCCTAGCTTGCGCGTTAATTCACCCCTCCACTTT.